Listed below are T cell receptor beta chains from one sample, sequenced in a study of blood T cell repertoires in COVID-19. Profiling relied on immunoSEQ multiplex PCR, and the TCRdb table lists in-frame clones only, not all of them. The table lists 360,000 or so clones, roughly 87% of them singletons, with approximately 5% in the top ten. Input material: PBMCs or T cells enriched from blood (not recorded which). Receptor source: a woman aged 50 to 60 who had recovered from COVID-19. Each CDR3 is given with its conserved first and last residue. Fields, in order: CDR3 DNA, CDR3 protein, D gene, V gene, J gene, CDR3 length, clone size. D genes are given only for firm matches. The size field is filled for only some rows; it gives once, few, many or a size class.

TGTGCCAGCAGTGAATCGCGGCTAGCGACTACCGGGGAGCTGTTTTTT	CASSESRLATTGELFF	-	TRBV25-1	TRBJ2-2	16	-
TGTGCCAGCTCACCCCAGGACAATGGTAACACCGGGGAGCTGTTTTTT	CASSPQDNGNTGELFF	-	TRBV18	TRBJ2-2	16	-
TGTGCCAGCAGCGTAGATGGGCTAGCGGGAGGGCCGGGTGAGACCCAGTACTTC	CASSVDGLAGGPGETQYF	TRBD2	TRBV9	TRBJ2-5	18	once
TGTGCCACGACCCCAGGGGAGAGGGAAAAACTGTTTTTT	CATTPGEREKLFF	-	TRBV10-3	TRBJ1-4	13	-
TGTGCCAGCAGTTCCACAGGGGGCAATCAGCCCCAGCATTTT	CASSSTGGNQPQHF	TRBD1	TRBV6-5	TRBJ1-5	14	-
TGTGCCAGCAGCCTCGAAACGACAGGGGTTCAGTTCTTC	CASSLETTGVQFF	TRBD1	TRBV7-7	TRBJ2-1	13	-
TGTGCCAGCAGCTTACTAGCGGGAGGGCCGGGCACCGGGGAGCTGTTTTTT	CASSLLAGGPGTGELFF	TRBD2	TRBV7-3	TRBJ2-2	17	-
TGTGCCAGCAGCAGGGGGACAGTTGGAAACACCATATATTTT	CASSRGTVGNTIYF	TRBD1	TRBV5-8	TRBJ1-3	14	-
TGTGCCAGCAGTTACCAGTTCTCCTATAATTCACCCCTCCACTTT	CASSYQFSYNSPLHF	-	TRBV28	TRBJ1-6	15	-
TGCGCCAGCAGCCAAGTAGGACTAGGTTTCGGAAACATTCAGTACTTC	CASSQVGLGFGNIQYF	TRBD2	TRBV4-3	TRBJ2-4	16	-
TGTGCCAGCAGCCCCCGGACAGGATCCCAAGAGACCCAGTACTTC	CASSPRTGSQETQYF	TRBD1	TRBV7-2	TRBJ2-5	15	-
TGTGCCAGCATCGGACAGGGAGACGACTATGGCTACACCTTC	CASIGQGDDYGYTF	TRBD1	TRBV28	TRBJ1-2	14	-
TGTGCCAGCAGCCCCCCCGGGACAGGGAGTCCCAGCTCTGGAAACACCATATATTTT	CASSPPGTGSPSSGNTIYF	TRBD1	TRBV7-9	TRBJ1-3	19	once
TGTGCCAGCAGTTACGGGGGGTATAATTCACCCCTCCACTTT	CASSYGGYNSPLHF	-	TRBV6-2/TRBV6-3	TRBJ1-6	14	few
TGTGCCAGCAGCCCAGCGAGTAACTATGGCTACACCTTC	CASSPASNYGYTF	-	TRBV3-1/TRBV3-2	TRBJ1-2	13	-
TGTGCCAGCAGTCGGGAGGACAGGGTGTCCTTC	CASSREDRVSF	TRBD1	TRBV6-5	TRBJ1-2	11	-
TGTGCCAGCAGCTTTCTTATGTACGGGTCGAGGGACACTGAAGCTTTCTTT	CASSFLMYGSRDTEAFF	-	TRBV5-5	TRBJ1-1	17	-
TGTGCCAGCAGCTTAACGGGACAGGGGAACACTGAAGCTTTCTTT	CASSLTGQGNTEAFF	TRBD1	TRBV7-9	TRBJ1-1	15	-
TGCGCCAGCAGCCAAGAAGGGGGGGACTATGGCTACACCTTC	CASSQEGGDYGYTF	-	TRBV4-1	TRBJ1-2	14	-
TGTGCCACCAGCACCGACAGGGAACCTATCTACGAGCAGTACTTC	CATSTDREPIYEQYF	TRBD1	TRBV15	TRBJ2-7	15	-
TGTGCCAGCAGGTGGCCACAGGGGGTACAAGAGACCCAGTACTTC	CASRWPQGVQETQYF	TRBD1	TRBV6-5	TRBJ2-5	15	-
TGTGCCAGCAGCCAAGATAGGGGGGGACAGGGTATCTATGAGCAGTTCTTC	CASSQDRGGQGIYEQFF	TRBD1	TRBV3-1/TRBV3-2	TRBJ2-1	17	-
TGTGCCAGTAGTATCGGGACTAGCGGGATTTCCGAGCAGTACTTC	CASSIGTSGISEQYF	TRBD2	TRBV19	TRBJ2-7	15	-
TGCGCCAGCAGCTTGGGTTTCAGGGGGGTTTCAGAGACCCAGTACTTC	CASSLGFRGVSETQYF	-	TRBV5-1	TRBJ2-5	16	-